This T cell receptor beta chain was captured by sequencing in a study of cytomegalovirus exposure and HLA in healthy donors. General study findings and limits: The Asian-associated ancestry cluster reportedly had fewer N-insertions than the 666-donor mean in a later analysis.

Concerning this clone: Its antigen is not identified.

V shed 2 bases, J shed 5 bases, and the junction held 8 bases outside the gene matches. This CDR3 has 17 amino acids. In germline, CDR1 is SGHDT, CDR2 YYEEEE. Primers: 60 Vbeta forward and 13 Jbeta reverse. Using immunoSEQ multiplex PCR, the repertoire was profiled, and TCRdb retains in-frame clones only, with some absent. The sample yields 100,000 to 150,000 clones, around three quarters seen once. V is TRBV5-6 and J is TRBJ2-2; 11 bases line up with TRBD1. The source is a middle-aged woman in good health and CMV-seropositive. The sequenced material came from PBMCs. DNA of the CDR3: TGTGCCAGCAGCTTTCGAGGGACAGGGGGGAAAACCGGGGAGCTGTTTTTT. Translation gives CASSFRGTGGKTGELFF.